The present T cell receptor (beta chain) was sequenced within a study of identical twins (dated by TCRdb to 2016 to 2018). Some background on the complete study: To test whether fetal clonotypes persist, the study used deep sequencing on TCR alpha and beta repertoires from monozygotic twins, unrelated adults of various ages, and cord blood. To rule out contamination, replicate twin experiments were performed at different times with different library preparation protocols.

The research as a whole found: Abundant cord blood beta clonotypes had fewer insertions, young adult naive repertoires showed a similar but weaker trend, and memory repertoires showed no such trend. Recombination models systematically underestimated out-of-frame TCR alpha sharing in monozygotic twins but agreed with sharing between unrelated individuals. Compared with coincidental sharing between unrelated individuals, an excess of low generation-probability sequences was observed among out-of-frame TCR alpha sequences shared between twins. Zero-insertion analyses could be partly confounded by invariant T cells such as MAIT and iNKT, although diverse VJ usage argued against such confounding for most clonotypes. In beta out-of-frame sequences, excess twin sharing was weaker, because having fewer shared sequences lowered the signal-to-noise ratio. Because the same donors could not be followed over many years, the conclusions depended on cross-sectional statistical analysis.

All donors were healthy Caucasians. Three pairs of female monozygotic twins, all aged roughly 18 to 29 years, made up the twin cohort. Positive isolation kits from Invitrogen were used to isolate the CD4+ and CD8+ T cell populations. With respect to this clonotype: The antigen it recognizes is unknown. Base qualities are missing; no much larger clone stands one base away.

The CDR3, from cysteine to phenylalanine, totals 19 residues. The entry retains the CDR3 DNA only, 57 bases that are in frame from base 1. At the junction V is shortened by 1 base and J by 4 bases; bases outside the gene matches: 17. From a lookup of the germline V gene, CDR1 and CDR2 are MGHRA and YSYEKL. Preparation of the library involved 5' RACE. Instrument on record: Illumina HiSeq 2000. A universal primer binding site was added through template switching, and the final cDNA carried a unique molecular identifier so that TCR cDNA molecules could be counted accurately. Specific primers in the conserved constant-segment region were used to synthesize first-strand cDNA for the TCR alpha and beta chains. Each cDNA library was double barcoded, with a SMART-Mk sample barcode plus Illumina barcodes, to control for contamination. TruSeq adapter sequences along with Illumina sample barcodes were introduced in two successive PCR steps. The Illumina HiSeq platform was used with custom primers to sequence TCR alpha and beta cDNA libraries. The authors' analysis ran thus. Raw reads were processed with MiGEC to extract unique molecular identifiers, and MiXCR was used to determine CDR3 positions. For each individual, recombination models were inferred using an EM algorithm with the repgenHMM and IGoR tools. Shared clonotypes were analyzed with the tcR package in R, and sharing was normalized by the product of cloneset sizes. To study raw recombination free of thymic and clonal selection effects, out-of-frame nonproductive sequences were analyzed. TCRdb redid the processing of the public reads, applying fastp at Q25 and MiXCR, and retained in-frame beta chains. A single entry per CDR3 protein holds the most common genes and DNA from its merged rows. TCRdb, not the original authors, processed these V and J calls. This sample has hundreds of thousands of distinct CDR3 sequences in its table, and about 22% of those were observed once. The top ten clonotypes cover approximately 0.48% of the sample.

The same data also went into a second study, on yellow fever vaccine responses in identical twins. According to the second study: The T cell response to vaccination in identical twins was reported by the authors to appear partly convergent and partly personalized. The study precisely tracked vaccine-responding T cell clones in identical twins.

Recombination linked TRBV4-1 to TRBJ2-3, with 7 middle bases fitting TRBD2. Sequencing was carried out using CD4+ T cells sorted from blood. This receptor was identified in a woman aged 18-29 years in good health. The DNA sequence is as follows: TGCGCCAGCAGCCAAGCGTGGAATAGCGGGTTGGGCAGATCAGATACGCAGTATTTT. It is translated as CASSQAWNSGLGRSDTQYF.